This passage covers 10 T cell receptor beta chains from one sample sequenced in a study of T cells in women clearing cervical HPV infection. Sequenced by immunoSEQ multiplex PCR; TCRdb stores in-frame clones only, minus some. The repertoire table contains 7,500 to 10,000 clones. Sequencing used blood buffy coat. These receptors were collected from a woman aged 18-70 years with a cervical HPV16 infection that either progressed to CIN3+ or cleared (not recorded which).

With respect to this clone: The missing CDR3 end, 3 residues past where the read stops, is filled in from the germline J gene. The gene calls are TRBV7-9 and TRBJ2-3; tentative D call: TRBD1 (6 bases). The CDR3 consists of 14 residues. Germline V gives CDR1 SEHNR, CDR2 FQNEAQ (reference sequence). The sequenced CDR3 bases are TGTGCCAGCAGCATTGTCCTCCCAGGGGAGACG. Its translation is CASSIVLPGET. The whole CDR3 region reads CASSIVLPGETQYF.

About this clone: The read gets to within 3 residues of the CDR3 end, and the germline J gene fills in the rest. The chain uses TRBV7-2 and TRBJ1-2; D not certain. The germline gives CDR1 SGHTA, CDR2 FQGNSA. The CDR3 sequence is 14 residues long. CDR3 region: CASSLVGSDYDYTF. The CDR3 DNA, read in part, is TGTGCCAGCAGCTTAGTGGGTTCCGACTACGAC.

For this clone: The CDR3 extends 3 residues past the end of the read, so its final part is completed from the germline J gene. The V and J genes are TRBV2 and TRBJ2-5; D unresolved. Per germline, CDR1 SNHLY and CDR2 FYNNEI. Trimming shortened V by 8 bases and J by 4 bases, and 11 bases separated the two germline ends. The CDR3 loop spans 12 amino acids. The CDR3 reads CASVKATETQYF. The sequenced part of the CDR3 DNA is TGTGCCAGCGTCAAAGCTACAGAGACC.

Points on this clone: The observed sequence ends 3 residues before the CDR3 terminus, with the missing tail filled in from the germline J gene. This chain joins TRBV7-3 and TRBJ1-2; TRBD1 might be the D (6 bases). The CDR3 has 14 residues. Germline loops: CDR1 SGHTA, CDR2 FQGTGA. CDR3 sequence: CASSLTGGAHGYTF. The sequenced part of the CDR3 DNA is TGTGCCAGCAGCTTAACGGGGGGGGCGCACGGC.

Comments on this clone: The CDR3 end falls 3 residues outside the read, so it is completed with the germline J gene. This chain links TRBV18 with TRBJ2-2, with D possibly being TRBD1 (6 bases). The germline V and J ends were trimmed by 6 bases and 8 bases, with 16 bases remaining between them. The CDR3 consists of 14 residues. The germline V gene has CDR1 KGHSH and CDR2 LQKENI. CDR3 DNA, as far as it was read: TGTGCCAGCTCGCTGATTCGTGGGACAGGGGAG. Translation: CASSLIRGTGE. The full-length CDR3 reads as CASSLIRGTGELFF.

As regards this clone: The read gets to within 3 residues of the CDR3 end, and the germline J gene fills in the rest. The chain carries TRBV19 and TRBJ1-2, with a possible D match to TRBD1 (5 bases). The CDR3 runs to 12 residues. Germline loops: CDR1 LNHDA, CDR2 SQIVND (reference sequence). This CDR3 is CASTDSRVGYTF. The sequenced CDR3 bases are TGTGCCAGTACCGACAGTCGCGTAGGC.

About this clone itself: Sequencing ends 3 residues short of the CDR3 end; the germline J gene provides the rest. The chain couples TRBV20-1 to TRBJ2-2; D remains unclear. The V end lost 6 bases, the J end lost 4 bases, and 15 bases lay between the germline ends. CDR1 is DFQATT and CDR2 is SNEGSKA in the germline V gene (reference sequence). The CDR3 extends over 14 amino acids. The covered CDR3 bases are TGCAGTGCCCCCACGGGTGATCGCACCGGGGAG. It is translated as CSAPTGDRTGE. The entire CDR3 sequence reads CSAPTGDRTGELFF.

This clone is deemed medium-sized by its frequency. Here the CDR3 reads CASSILTGTLETQYF. The DNA read from the CDR3 is TGTGCCAGTAGTATCCTTACAGGGACCCTAGAGACC. The V and J genes are TRBV19 and TRBJ2-5; maybe TRBD1 (6 bases). The sequence runs out 3 residues before the end of the CDR3; the remainder is reconstructed from the germline J gene. The V end was cut by 3 bases, the J end by 4 bases, with 15 bases between. The CDR3 runs to 15 residues. The V gene's germline CDR1 is LNHDA and CDR2 SQIVND (reference sequence).

Details on this clone: The sequenced fragment ends 3 residues before the CDR3 boundary, so the rest is inferred from the germline J gene. This chain uses TRBV12-3 or TRBV12-4 with TRBJ2-5, with a weak D call TRBD2 (5 bases). The CDR3 is 13 residues long. V lost 5 bases and J 7 bases, leaving 14 bases between the germline ends. Incomplete CDR3 DNA: TGTGCCAGCAGTCCCACGGGGTCGGGGACC. As protein: CASSPTGSGT. The whole CDR3 sequence is CASSPTGSGTQYF.

Comment on this clone: Read coverage stops 3 residues before the CDR3 terminus; the germline J gene supplies the remainder. The chain links TRBV7-2 to TRBJ2-5; D perhaps matches TRBD2 (5 bases). CDR3 length: 15 residues. The V end lost 5 bases, the J end lost 0 bases, and 13 bases lay between the germline ends. The germline V gene encodes CDR1 SGHTA and CDR2 FQGNSA. CDR3 bases read: TGTGCCAGCAGCCCGAGGACTCAGTACCAAGAGACC. Translating gives CASSPRTQYQET. The whole CDR3 protein reads CASSPRTQYQETQYF.